This T cell receptor beta chain comes out of a study of blood T cell repertoires in COVID-19. Whole-study context: Collection of acute and convalescent COVID-19 samples took place in the United States, Italy and Spain. PBMCs, B-cell-depleted T cells, or T cells were the source of the cDNA or gDNA that made up the material.

The protocol was immunoSEQ multiplex PCR, while the TCRdb copy is restricted to in-frame clones and leaves out a portion. The sample shows over 85,000 clones, 70% to 90% of them seen only once. Germline V gene sequence: CDR1 SGHDN, CDR2 FVKESK. This CDR3 region has 15 residues. V was clipped by 4 bases and J by 4 bases, with 15 bases between them. The TCR comes from a man aged 50-60 years with active COVID-19. Sequencing was done on a sample of peripheral blood. The chain carries TRBV14 and TRBJ2-3; D is perhaps TRBD1 (6 bases). DNA of the CDR3: TGTGCCAGCAGCCGAGGATCAGGGGCGGCAGATACGCAGTATTTT. As protein: CASSRGSGAADTQYF.